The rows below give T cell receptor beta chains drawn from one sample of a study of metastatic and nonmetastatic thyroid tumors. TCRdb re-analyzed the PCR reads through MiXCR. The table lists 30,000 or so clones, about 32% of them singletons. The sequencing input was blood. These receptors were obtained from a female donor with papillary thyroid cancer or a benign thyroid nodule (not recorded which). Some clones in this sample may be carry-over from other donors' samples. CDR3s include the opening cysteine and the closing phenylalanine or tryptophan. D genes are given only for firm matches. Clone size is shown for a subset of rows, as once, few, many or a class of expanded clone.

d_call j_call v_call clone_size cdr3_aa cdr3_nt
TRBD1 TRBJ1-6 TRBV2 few CASKGANTYNSPLHF TGTGCCAGCAAGGGGGCCAACACCTATAATTCACCCCTCCACTTT
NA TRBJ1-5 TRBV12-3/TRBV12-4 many CASSPRDEGSNQPQHF TGTGCCAGCAGTCCGCGGGACGAAGGCAGCAATCAGCCCCAGCATTTT
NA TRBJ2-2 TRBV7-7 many CASTPDRLNTGELFF TGTGCTAGCACCCCCGACAGGCTGAACACCGGGGAGCTGTTTTTT
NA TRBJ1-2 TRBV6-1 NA CASRLNTGRTNYVYTF TGTGCCAGCAGGCTTAATACGGGACGGACCAACTATGTCTACACCTTC
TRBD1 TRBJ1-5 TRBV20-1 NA CSARVPDRGRGQPQHF TGCAGTGCTAGAGTCCCCGACAGGGGGCGCGGTCAGCCCCAGCATTTT
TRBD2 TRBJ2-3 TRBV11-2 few CASSLWSAGESTDTQYF TGTGCCAGCAGCCTTTGGAGCGCGGGAGAGAGCACAGATACGCAGTATTTT
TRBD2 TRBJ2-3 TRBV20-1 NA CSAAGLAVGPGGTDTQYF TGCAGTGCTGCAGGACTAGCGGTAGGGCCAGGTGGCACAGATACGCAGTATTTT
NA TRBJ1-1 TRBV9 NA CASEGLNTDAFF TGTGCCAGCGAGGGACTGAACACGGACGCTTTCTTT
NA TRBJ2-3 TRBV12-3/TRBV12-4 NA CASSNRASTDTQYF TGTGCCAGCAGCAACAGGGCTAGCACAGATACGCAGTATTTT
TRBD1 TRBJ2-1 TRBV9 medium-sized CASSVENMGQGYNEQFF TGTGCCAGCAGCGTAGAGAATATGGGACAGGGGTACAATGAGCAGTTCTTC
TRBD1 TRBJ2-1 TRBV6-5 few CASISHLAGTVYNEQFF TGTGCCAGCATTTCCCACCTGGCCGGGACAGTATACAATGAGCAGTTCTTC
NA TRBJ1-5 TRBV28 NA CASSQFTRGQPQHF TGTGCCAGCAGCCAGTTCACAAGGGGTCAGCCCCAGCATTTT
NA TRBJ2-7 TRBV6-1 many CASRRTDAYEQYF TGTGCCAGCAGAAGGACAGACGCCTACGAGCAGTACTTC
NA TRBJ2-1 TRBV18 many CASSPPRPANNEQFF TGTGCCAGCTCACCACCACGCCCAGCGAACAATGAGCAGTTCTTC
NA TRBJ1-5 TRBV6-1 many CASKNGNSLNQPQHF TGTGCCAGCAAAAACGGGAACAGCCTCAATCAGCCCCAGCATTTT
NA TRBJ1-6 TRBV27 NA CSSSPIRHTYNSPLHF TGTTCCAGCAGCCCTATTCGACATACCTATAATTCACCCCTCCACTTT
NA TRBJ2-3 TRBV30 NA CAWAERTDTQYF TGTGCCTGGGCGGAACGCACAGATACGCAGTATTTT
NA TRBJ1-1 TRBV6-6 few CASSYSITMNTEAFF TGTGCCAGCAGTTACTCGATCACTATGAACACTGAAGCTTTCTTT
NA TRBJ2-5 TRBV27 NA CASSLSMTRAETQYF TGTGCCAGCAGTTTATCAATGACTCGAGCTGAGACCCAGTACTTC
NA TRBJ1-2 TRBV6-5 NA CASSYEGGGYTF TGTGCCAGCAGTTACGAAGGCGGTGGCTACACCTTC
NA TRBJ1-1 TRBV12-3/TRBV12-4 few CVISTTVRAFF TGTGTCATCAGCACGACAGTACGCGCTTTCTTT
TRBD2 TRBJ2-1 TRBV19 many CASRITSGVNNEQFF TGTGCCAGTAGGATAACTAGCGGAGTCAACAATGAGCAGTTCTTC
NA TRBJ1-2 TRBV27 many CASTEKAGRGYTF TGTGCCAGCACCGAGAAGGCCGGCAGGGGCTACACCTTC
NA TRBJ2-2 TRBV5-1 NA CASSLASQGNTGELFF TGCGCCAGCAGCTTGGCATCACAGGGCAACACCGGGGAGCTGTTTTTT
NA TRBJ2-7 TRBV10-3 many CAISEPRGGYEQYF TGTGCCATCAGTGAACCCAGGGGTGGGTACGAGCAGTACTTC
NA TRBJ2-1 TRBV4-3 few CACSHEQLSSYSEQFF TGCGCCTGCAGCCATGAACAGTTAAGCTCCTACAGTGAGCAGTTCTTC
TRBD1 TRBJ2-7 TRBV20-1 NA CSAISGDRGREQYF TGCAGTGCTATATCAGGGGACAGGGGGCGAGAGCAGTACTTC
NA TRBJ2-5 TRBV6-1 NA CASSEAVSIQYF TGTGCCAGCAGTGAAGCGGTTTCGATCCAGTACTTC
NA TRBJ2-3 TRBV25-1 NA CASSEGGSRTDTQYF TGTGCCAGCAGTGAAGGCGGGTCCCGGACAGATACGCAGTATTTT
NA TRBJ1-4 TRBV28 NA CASSLNGMGEKLFF TGTGCCAGCAGTTTAAACGGAATGGGGGAAAAACTGTTTTTT
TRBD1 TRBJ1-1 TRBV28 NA CASTPSTGGLNTEAFF TGTGCCAGCACCCCCTCTACAGGGGGTCTGAACACTGAAGCTTTCTTT
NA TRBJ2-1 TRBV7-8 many CASSLGRLNEQFF TGTGCCAGCAGCTTAGGGAGACTCAATGAGCAGTTCTTC